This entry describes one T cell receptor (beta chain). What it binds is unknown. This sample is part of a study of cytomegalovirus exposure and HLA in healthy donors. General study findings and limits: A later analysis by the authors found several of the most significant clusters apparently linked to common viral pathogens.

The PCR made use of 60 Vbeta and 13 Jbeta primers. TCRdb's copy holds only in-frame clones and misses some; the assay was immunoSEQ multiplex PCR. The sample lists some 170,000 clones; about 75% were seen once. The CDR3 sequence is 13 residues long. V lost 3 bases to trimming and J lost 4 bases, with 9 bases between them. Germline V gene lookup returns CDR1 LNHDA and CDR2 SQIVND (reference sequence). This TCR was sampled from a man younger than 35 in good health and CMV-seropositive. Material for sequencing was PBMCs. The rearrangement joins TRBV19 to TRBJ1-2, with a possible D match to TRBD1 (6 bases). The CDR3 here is CASSIGGGYGYTF. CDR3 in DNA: TGTGCCAGTAGTATTGGGGGCGGCTATGGCTACACCTTC.